This T cell receptor (beta chain) was identified during a study of blood T cell repertoires in COVID-19. Looking at the study overall: The study drew acute and convalescent COVID-19 samples from the United States, Italy and Spain.

This CDR3 comprises 18 residues. J lost 3 bases, V lost 8 bases, and 20 bases had no gene match. Germline V gene sequence: CDR1 MDHEN, CDR2 SYDVKM. Method: immunoSEQ multiplex PCR; TCRdb's copy keeps in-frame clones and lacks some. Here the sample spans about 180,000 clones, roughly nine tenths being singletons. The material sequenced was peripheral blood. V and J are TRBV28 and TRBJ1-1, with 8 bases aligning to TRBD1. This receptor was obtained from a woman between 25 and 40 years old with active or convalescent COVID-19. CDR3 bases: TGTGCCAGCTTCCAACCCCGGGCCAGGGGGCTTGGGGACACTGAAGCTTTCTTT. It translates to CASFQPRARGLGDTEAFF.